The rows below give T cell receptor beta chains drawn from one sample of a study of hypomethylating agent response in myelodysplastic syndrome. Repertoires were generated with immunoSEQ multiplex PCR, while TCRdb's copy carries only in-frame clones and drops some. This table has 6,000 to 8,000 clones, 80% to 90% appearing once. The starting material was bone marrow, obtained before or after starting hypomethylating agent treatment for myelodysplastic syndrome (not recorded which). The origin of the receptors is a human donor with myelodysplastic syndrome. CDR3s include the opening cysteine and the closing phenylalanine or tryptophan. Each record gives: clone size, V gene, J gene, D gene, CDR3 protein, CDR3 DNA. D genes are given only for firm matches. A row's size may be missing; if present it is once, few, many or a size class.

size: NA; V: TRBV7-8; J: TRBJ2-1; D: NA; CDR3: CASSAVAGEQFF; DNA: TGTGCCAGCAGCGCCGTGGCGGGTGAGCAGTTCTTC
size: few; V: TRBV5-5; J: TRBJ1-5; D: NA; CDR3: CASSLATGGGNQPQHF; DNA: TGTGCCAGCAGCTTGGCCACGGGGGGCGGCAATCAGCCCCAGCATTTT
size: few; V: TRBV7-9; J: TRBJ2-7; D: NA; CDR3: CASSLVLGEQYF; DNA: TGTGCCAGCAGCTTAGTATTGGGCGAGCAGTACTTC
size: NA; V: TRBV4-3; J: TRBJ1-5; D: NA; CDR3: CASSQQVNSNQPQHF; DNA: TGCGCCAGCAGCCAACAGGTTAATAGCAATCAGCCCCAGCATTTT
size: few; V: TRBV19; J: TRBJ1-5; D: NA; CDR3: CASSIASDQPQHF; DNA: TGTGCCAGTAGTATAGCCTCGGATCAGCCCCAGCATTTT
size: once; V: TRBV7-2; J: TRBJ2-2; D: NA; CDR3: CASSSGHVANTGELFF; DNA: TGTGCCAGCAGCTCTGGACACGTCGCTAACACCGGGGAGCTGTTTTTT
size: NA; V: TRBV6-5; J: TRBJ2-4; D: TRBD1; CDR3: CASKTGQGNKNIQYF; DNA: TGTGCCAGCAAGACGGGACAGGGAAACAAAAACATTCAGTACTTC
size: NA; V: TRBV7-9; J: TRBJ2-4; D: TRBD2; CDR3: CASSPLAGANGYF; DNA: TGTGCCAGCAGCCCCCTAGCGGGAGCCAATGGGTACTTC
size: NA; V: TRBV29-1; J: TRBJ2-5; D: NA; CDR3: CSVEGYSKETQYF; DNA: TGCAGCGTTGAAGGGTACTCAAAAGAGACCCAGTACTTC
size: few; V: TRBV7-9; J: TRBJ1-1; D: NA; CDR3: CASSLPGSANTEAFF; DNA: TGTGCCAGCAGCTTACCAGGGTCCGCGAACACTGAAGCTTTCTTT
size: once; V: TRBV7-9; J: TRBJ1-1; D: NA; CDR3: CASSLALGVAFF; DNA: TGTGCCAGCAGCTTAGCGCTGGGAGTAGCTTTCTTT
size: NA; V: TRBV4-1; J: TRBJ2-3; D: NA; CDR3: CASSHHGDTSTDTQYF; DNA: TGCGCCAGCAGCCATCATGGGGACACCAGCACAGATACGCAGTATTTT
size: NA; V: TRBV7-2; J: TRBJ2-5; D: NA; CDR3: CASSLGRETQYF; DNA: TGTGCCAGCAGCTTAGGCAGGGAGACCCAGTACTTC
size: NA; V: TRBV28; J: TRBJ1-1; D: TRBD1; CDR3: CASTTTGNGGNTEAFF; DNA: TGTGCCAGCACTACGACAGGGAATGGGGGGAACACTGAAGCTTTCTTT